The rows below give T cell receptor beta chains drawn from one sample of a study of blood T cell repertoires in COVID-19. The assay was immunoSEQ multiplex PCR, and TCRdb's table has in-frame clones only and misses some. The sample has tens of thousands of clones, around 80% seen once; the top ten hold 21%. Sequencing was performed on peripheral blood. The receptors derive from a human donor in a cohort sampled during active COVID-19. CDR3s include the opening cysteine and the closing phenylalanine or tryptophan. The D gene is left open where the match is weak.

d_call j_call v_call cdr3_aa cdr3_nt
- TRBJ2-3 TRBV6-5 CASNAFSSSDTQYF TGTGCCAGCAACGCCTTTTCTAGTTCAGATACGCAGTATTTT
TRBD1 TRBJ2-2 TRBV25-1 CASSSWDRASGELFF TGTGCCAGCAGTTCTTGGGACAGGGCAAGCGGGGAGCTGTTTTTT
- TRBJ2-5 TRBV7-8 CASSLGRTQETQYF TGTGCCAGCAGCTTAGGGAGGACGCAAGAGACCCAGTACTTC
TRBD2 TRBJ2-3 TRBV4-2 CASSPRTSGGTDTQYF TGTGCCAGCAGCCCACGGACTAGCGGGGGCACAGATACGCAGTATTTT
- TRBJ1-5 TRBV28 CASSLSGRGNQPQHF TGTGCCAGCAGTTTAAGCGGGAGGGGCAATCAGCCCCAGCATTTT
- TRBJ1-2 TRBV5-1 CASSLAVTANYGYTF TGCGCCAGCAGCTTGGCCGTGACAGCTAACTATGGCTACACCTTC
- TRBJ2-3 TRBV5-1 CASSFWIAGATDTQYF TGCGCCAGCAGCTTCTGGATTGCAGGGGCCACAGATACGCAGTATTTT
TRBD1 TRBJ1-5 TRBV4-1 CASSPGQGGFFSQPQHF TGCGCCAGCAGCCCAGGACAGGGCGGGTTTTTCTCTCAGCCCCAGCATTTT
TRBD1 TRBJ2-3 TRBV18 CASTTGTESTDTQYF TGTGCCAGCACCACCGGGACAGAGAGCACAGATACGCAGTATTTT
- TRBJ2-1 TRBV28 CASKDRSYNEQFF TGTGCCAGCAAAGACAGATCCTACAATGAGCAGTTCTTC
- TRBJ1-1 TRBV11-2 CASSAALRNTEAFF TGTGCCAGCAGCGCGGCACTCAGGAACACTGAAGCTTTCTTT
TRBD2 TRBJ2-3 TRBV28 CASSLRTSGGMDF TGTGCCAGCAGTTTAAGGACTAGCGGGGGGATGGATTTT
- TRBJ2-1 TRBV6-2/TRBV6-3 CASSSLPVASSYNEQFF TGTGCCAGCAGTTCCCTCCCCGTAGCGAGCTCCTACAATGAGCAGTTCTTC
TRBD1 TRBJ1-2 TRBV19 CASSMTGADGYTF TGTGCCAGTAGTATGACAGGGGCGGATGGCTACACCTTC
TRBD1 TRBJ2-2 TRBV29-1 CSLSTGGTGELFF TGCAGCCTTTCCACAGGGGGCACCGGGGAGCTGTTTTTT
- TRBJ2-1 TRBV11-2 CASSFLGGVLNNEQFF TGTGCCAGCAGCTTCCTGGGGGGTGTCCTTAACAATGAGCAGTTCTTC
TRBD2 TRBJ2-5 TRBV5-8 CASSPGLAGEQETQYF TGTGCCAGCAGCCCTGGACTAGCGGGGGAGCAAGAGACCCAGTACTTC